The 8 T cell receptor beta chains below were found in one sample sequenced in a study of cytomegalovirus exposure and HLA in healthy donors. With 60 Vbeta and 13 Jbeta primers, the PCR was carried out. Repertoires were generated with immunoSEQ multiplex PCR, while TCRdb's copy carries only in-frame clones and drops some. The table has fewer than 200,000 clones, 75% to 85% seen once. What was sequenced was PBMCs. The receptors come from a woman aged 18-29 years in good health and CMV-seropositive.

The V gene is TRBV28, the J gene TRBJ2-5, with D tentatively TRBD2 (5 bases). The CDR3 contains 11 residues. Trimming removed 4 bases from V and 7 bases from J, with 7 bases in between. From germline, CDR1 is MDHEN and CDR2 SYDVKM. CDR3 loop: CASSSTRTQYF. The CDR3, as DNA: TGTGCCAGCAGTTCTACTAGGACCCAGTACTTC.

This chain uses TRBV7-2 with TRBJ2-3, with D possibly being TRBD2 (7 bases). The CDR3 runs to 14 residues. The V gene's germline CDR1 is SGHTA and CDR2 FQGNSA. Trimming stripped 8 bases from V and 1 base from J, with 13 bases between. CDR3 sequence: CASDRGAGTDTQYF. The CDR3 DNA is TGTGCCAGCGACCGGGGGGCTGGCACAGATACGCAGTATTTT.

The CDR3 region is CASSVGQAYGYTF. The CDR3 nucleotides are TGTGCCAGCAGTGTGGGACAGGCCTATGGCTACACCTTC. The rearrangement joins TRBV2 to TRBJ1-2; 8 positions agree with TRBD1. The CDR3 is made up of 13 amino acids. V shed 4 bases and J 4 bases; nucleotides not matched to a gene: 2. Germline V gene lookup returns CDR1 SNHLY and CDR2 FYNNEI. The entire variable domain, with the rest obtained from reference TRBV2 and TRBJ1-2, is as follows: EPEVTQTPSHQVTQMGQEVILRCVPISNHLYFYWYRQILGQKVEFLVSFYNNEISEKSEIFDDQFSVERPDGSNFTLKIRSTKLEDSAMYFCASSVGQAYGYTFGSGTRLTVV.

This clone was recorded once. The chain uses TRBV7-2 and TRBJ1-2, with TRBD1 matching over 10 bases. The V gene's germline CDR1 is SGHTA and CDR2 FQGNSA. The CDR3 spans 15 residues. Trimming took 4 bases from V and 4 from J; bases not matched to a gene: 6. The CDR3 is CASSSGQGEVYGYTF. CDR3 DNA sequence: TGTGCCAGCAGCTCTGGACAGGGGGAAGTCTATGGCTACACCTTC.

The J gene is TRBJ2-7, the V gene TRBV4-1; 7 bases agree with TRBD1. The CDR3 loop spans 15 amino acids. Germline CDR1 and CDR2: MGHRA and YSYEKL. Trimming took 5 bases from V and 7 from J; bases not matched to a gene: 14. CDR3 protein: CASSYRAGGVREQYF. CDR3 DNA sequence: TGCGCCAGCAGCTATAGGGCAGGGGGTGTGAGGGAGCAGTACTTC.

The V and J genes are TRBV5-1 and TRBJ1-5; D is unresolved. Trimming took off 1 base at V and 7 bases at J, with 9 bases between the two ends. There are 13 residues in the CDR3. Germline V gene lookup returns CDR1 SGHRS and CDR2 YFSETQ. As DNA, the CDR3 is TGCGCCAGCAGCTTGAACCCTACGCAGCCCCAGCATTTT. Protein: CASSLNPTQPQHF. Supplemented by reference TRBV5-1 and TRBJ1-5, the full variable domain reads KAGVTQTPRYLIKTRGQQVTLSCSPISGHRSVSWYQQTPGQGLQFLFEYFSETQRNKGNFPGRFSGRQFSNSRSEMNVSTLELGDSALYLCASSLNPTQPQHFGDGTRLSIL.

As concerns this clone: A junction end diverges from the germline sequence, so it may reflect a read error. The V call is TRBV7-2, the J call TRBJ1-2, with 7 positions matching TRBD1. The CDR3 loop spans 12 amino acids. Looked up from germline, CDR1 is SGHTA and CDR2 is FQGNSA. The CDR3 nucleotides read TGTGACAGCAGCTCCAGGGGGGAGGGCTACACCTTC. Translating gives CDSSSRGEGYTF.

CDR3 in DNA: TGTGCCAGCAGCTTAGGACAGTCCATGAACACTGAAGCTTTCTTT. Its translation: CASSLGQSMNTEAFF. The gene calls are TRBV7-9 and TRBJ1-1; D might be TRBD1 (5 bases). The germline CDR1 and CDR2 sequences are SEHNR and FQNEAQ (reference sequence). Trimming took 1 base from V and 0 from J, leaving 9 bases between them. This CDR3 region has 15 residues.